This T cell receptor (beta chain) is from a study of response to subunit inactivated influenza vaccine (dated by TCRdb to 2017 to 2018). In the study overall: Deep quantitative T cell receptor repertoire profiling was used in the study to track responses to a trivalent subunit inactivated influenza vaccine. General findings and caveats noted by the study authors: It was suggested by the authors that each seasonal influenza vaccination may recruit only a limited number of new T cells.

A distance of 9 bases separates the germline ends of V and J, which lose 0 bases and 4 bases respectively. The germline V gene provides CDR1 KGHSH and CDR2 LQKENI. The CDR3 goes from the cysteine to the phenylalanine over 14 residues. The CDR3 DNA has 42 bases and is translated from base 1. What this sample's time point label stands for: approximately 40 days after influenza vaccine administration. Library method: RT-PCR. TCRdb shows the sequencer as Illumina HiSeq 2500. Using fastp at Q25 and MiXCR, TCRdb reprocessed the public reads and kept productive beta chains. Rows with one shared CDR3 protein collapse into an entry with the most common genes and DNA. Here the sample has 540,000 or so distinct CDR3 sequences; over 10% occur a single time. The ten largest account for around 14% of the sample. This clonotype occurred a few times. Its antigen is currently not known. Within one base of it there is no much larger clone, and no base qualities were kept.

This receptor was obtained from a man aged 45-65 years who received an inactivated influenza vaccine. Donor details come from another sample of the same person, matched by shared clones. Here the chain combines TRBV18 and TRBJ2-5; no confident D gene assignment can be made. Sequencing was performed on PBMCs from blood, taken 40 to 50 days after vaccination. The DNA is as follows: TGTGCCAGCTCACCACCGGCAAGTTTAGAGACCCAGTACTTC. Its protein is CASSPPASLETQYF.